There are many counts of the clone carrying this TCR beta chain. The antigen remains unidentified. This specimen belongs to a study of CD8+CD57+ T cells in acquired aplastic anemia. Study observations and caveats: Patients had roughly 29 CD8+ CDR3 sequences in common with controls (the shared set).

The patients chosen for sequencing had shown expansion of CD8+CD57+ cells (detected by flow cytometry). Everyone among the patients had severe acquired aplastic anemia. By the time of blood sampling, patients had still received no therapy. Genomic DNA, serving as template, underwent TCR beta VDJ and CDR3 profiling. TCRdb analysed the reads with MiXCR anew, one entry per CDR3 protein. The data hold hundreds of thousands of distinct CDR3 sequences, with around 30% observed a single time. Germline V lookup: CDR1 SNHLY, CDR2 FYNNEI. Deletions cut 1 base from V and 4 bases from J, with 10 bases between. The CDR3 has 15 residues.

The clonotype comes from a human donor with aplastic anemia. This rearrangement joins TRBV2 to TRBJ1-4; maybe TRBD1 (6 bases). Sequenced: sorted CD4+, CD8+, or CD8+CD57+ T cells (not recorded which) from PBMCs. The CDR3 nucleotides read TGTGCCAGCAGTGAAGTGGGGGCGGGTAATGAAAAACTGTTTTTT. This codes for CASSEVGAGNEKLFF.